The T cell receptor (beta chain) described here comes from a study of shared clonotypes between healthy human individuals. Study at large: The cohort comprised two women and a few men. Their ages spanned 18 to 49 years. Study observations and caveats: Sharing across four donors was highest in naive CD4 (approximately 5%) and lowest in memory CD8 (approximately 0.4%). Investigators collected only blood, and repertoires in tissues likely differ.

Samples underwent the assay at deep level. Generated by immunoSEQ multiplex PCR, the TCRdb table keeps only in-frame clones and is missing some. The sample shows about 2.1 million clones, 90% to 95% of them seen only once. On this clone itself: Its target is not known.

CD8 cells regarded as naive lacked CD45RO, were positively chosen for CCR7, and omitted terminally differentiated effector memory CD45RA+ cells. Sequences were obtained from naive CD8+ T cells from PBMCs. The source of this sequence is a man younger than 35 in good health. Some clones in this sample may be carry-over from other donors' samples.

CDR3 in amino acids: CASSPRPRGTTGELFF. The CDR3 DNA follows: TGTGCCAGCAGCCCTCGGCCTCGGGGGACCACCGGGGAGCTGTTTTTT. The rearrangement joins TRBV7-2 to TRBJ2-2; perhaps TRBD2 as D (6 bases). The CDR3 has 16 amino acids. Germline CDR1 and CDR2: SGHTA and FQGNSA. Trimming stripped 5 bases from V and 4 bases from J, with 17 bases between.